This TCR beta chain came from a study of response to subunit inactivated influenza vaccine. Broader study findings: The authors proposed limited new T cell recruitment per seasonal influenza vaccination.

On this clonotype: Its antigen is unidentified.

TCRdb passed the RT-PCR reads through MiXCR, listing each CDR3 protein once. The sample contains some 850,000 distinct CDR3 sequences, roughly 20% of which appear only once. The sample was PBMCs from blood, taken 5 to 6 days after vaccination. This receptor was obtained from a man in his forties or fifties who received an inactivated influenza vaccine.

The chain's CDR3 is CASSRGLAGVSGGNEQFF. The DNA of the CDR3 is TGTGCCAGCAGTCGGGGACTAGCGGGAGTATCCGGGGGCAATGAGCAGTTCTTC. This chain joins TRBV27 and TRBJ2-1; 14 bases match TRBD2. This CDR3 comprises 18 residues. After removal of 5 bases from V and 6 bases from J, the junction contained 12 bases not matched to a gene. Germline CDR1 is MNHEY and CDR2 is SMNVEV (reference sequence).